A selection of T cell receptor beta chains follows, all from one sample in a study of blood T cell repertoires in COVID-19. Generated by immunoSEQ multiplex PCR, the TCRdb table keeps only in-frame clones and is missing some. The table has under 250,000 clones, around 88% seen once. The sequencing input was peripheral blood. The source of these receptors is a man aged 35 to 55 with active or convalescent COVID-19. The CDR3 runs from the conserved cysteine through the conserved F or W. Each record gives: CDR3 length, clone size, J gene, V gene, D gene, CDR3 protein, CDR3 DNA. D genes are given only for firm matches. Rows may omit the clone size; those that give it use once, few, many or a size class.

length: 16
size: -
J: TRBJ1-4
V: TRBV4-2
D: TRBD1
CDR3: CASSRTGGKNEEKLFF
DNA: TGTGCCAGCAGCCGGACAGGGGGCAAGAATGAAGAAAAACTGTTTTTT

length: 14
size: -
J: TRBJ2-2
V: TRBV19
D: TRBD1
CDR3: CASSIQTGPGELFF
DNA: TGTGCCAGTAGTATTCAGACAGGGCCCGGGGAGCTGTTTTTT

length: 14
size: -
J: TRBJ1-4
V: TRBV2
D: -
CDR3: CASSLRGNGEKLFF
DNA: TGTGCCAGCAGCCTCAGGGGAAATGGTGAAAAACTGTTTTTT

length: 19
size: -
J: TRBJ1-6
V: TRBV11-2
D: TRBD1
CDR3: CASSFPGTGLKQRNSPLHF
DNA: TGTGCCAGCAGCTTTCCCGGGACAGGGTTAAAACAACGCAATTCACCCCTCCACTTT

length: 15
size: -
J: TRBJ1-4
V: TRBV6-5
D: -
CDR3: CASSSPTDNPEKLFF
DNA: TGTGCCAGCAGTTCTCCGACAGACAACCCTGAAAAACTGTTTTTT

length: 18
size: medium-sized
J: TRBJ1-5
V: TRBV4-3
D: TRBD1
CDR3: CASSQEGQGLYSNQPQHF
DNA: TGCGCCAGCAGCCAAGAGGGACAGGGCCTTTATAGCAATCAGCCCCAGCATTTT

length: 14
size: -
J: TRBJ1-1
V: TRBV10-3
D: TRBD1
CDR3: CAISVTGGSTEAFF
DNA: TGTGCCATCAGCGTCACAGGGGGTTCAACTGAAGCTTTCTTT

length: 16
size: -
J: TRBJ2-5
V: TRBV28
D: TRBD2
CDR3: CASRPSSGIPGETQYF
DNA: TGTGCCAGCAGACCCTCTAGCGGGATACCGGGAGAGACCCAGTACTTC

length: 14
size: once
J: TRBJ2-1
V: TRBV6-1
D: -
CDR3: CASSESYRANEQFF
DNA: TGTGCCAGCAGTGAATCCTACAGGGCCAATGAGCAGTTCTTC

length: 20
size: -
J: TRBJ2-3
V: TRBV2
D: TRBD2
CDR3: CASSEQWLAGGPGGTDTQYF
DNA: TGTGCCAGCAGTGAACAGTGGCTAGCGGGAGGGCCGGGGGGCACAGATACGCAGTATTTT

length: 12
size: once
J: TRBJ1-1
V: TRBV12-3/TRBV12-4
D: TRBD1
CDR3: CASRERTGGAFF
DNA: TGTGCCAGCAGAGAGAGGACAGGGGGTGCTTTCTTT

length: 15
size: -
J: TRBJ2-2
V: TRBV2
D: -
CDR3: CASTDRQPNTGELFF
DNA: TGTGCCAGCACTGACAGGCAACCGAACACCGGGGAGCTGTTTTTT

length: 15
size: -
J: TRBJ2-3
V: TRBV18
D: TRBD2
CDR3: CASSPPGLATDTQYF
DNA: TGTGCCAGCTCACCACCGGGACTAGCAACAGATACGCAGTATTTT

length: 14
size: -
J: TRBJ1-2
V: TRBV28
D: TRBD1
CDR3: CASRPPGQGRGYTF
DNA: TGTGCCAGCAGACCGCCGGGACAGGGGAGAGGCTACACCTTC

length: 17
size: -
J: TRBJ2-7
V: TRBV15
D: TRBD2
CDR3: CATSRGYGSGPAYEQYF
DNA: TGTGCCACCAGCAGGGGGTATGGTAGCGGGCCCGCCTACGAGCAGTACTTC

length: 17
size: -
J: TRBJ2-1
V: TRBV7-2
D: TRBD2
CDR3: CASSFTSGGFSYNEQFF
DNA: TGTGCCAGCAGCTTCACTAGCGGGGGGTTCAGCTACAATGAGCAGTTCTTC

length: 13
size: -
J: TRBJ1-6
V: TRBV9
D: TRBD1
CDR3: CASSRGQGSPLHF
DNA: TGTGCCAGCAGCAGGGGGCAGGGTTCACCCCTCCACTTT

length: 17
size: -
J: TRBJ1-2
V: TRBV15
D: -
CDR3: CATKQTAHSRGDYGYTF
DNA: TGTGCCACCAAACAGACGGCTCACAGCAGGGGAGACTATGGCTACACCTTC